The 29 T cell receptor beta chains reported below all come from one sample, sequenced in a study of vaccination and CD4 T cells after COVID-19. Sequencing of DNA taken from cultured CD4+ T cells relied on the Oncomine TCR Beta short-read assay. Each CDR3 protein gets one entry after TCRdb re-called the PCR reads with MiXCR. The sample carries 2,000 to 2,500 distinct CDR3 sequences, 25% to 30% recorded once. Treatment reported: roughly 11-day PBMC culture with coronavirus spike peptide pools or control peptides (ViraFEST assay). Antigens of these TCRs are unknown. This sample comprised CD4+ T cells from blood, cultured in vitro, obtained after SARS-CoV-2 vaccination. The receptors stem from a human donor who had recovered from COVID-19.

The chain is built from TRBV7-3 and TRBJ2-1, with 9 bases that match TRBD1. V gave up 6 bases and J gave up 7 bases; unmatched junction bases: 10. Germline V gene data show CDR1 as SGHTA and CDR2 as FQGTGA. CDR3 length equals 15 residues. CDR3: CASSWGTGLENEQFF. The CDR3, as DNA: TGTGCCAGCAGTTGGGGGACAGGGTTGGAGAATGAGCAGTTCTTC.

Of note for this clonotype: One end of the junction does not line up with germline, which may come from a read error. CDR3 in DNA: TGTGCCGGCAGCCCCCGACAAACTAGCGGGGGTAAGCAGTTCTTC. Amino acids: CAGSPRQTSGGKQFF. The V call is TRBV7-9, the J call TRBJ2-1; TRBD2 matches 11 bases. CDR3 length: 15 residues. CDR1 and CDR2 from the germline V gene are SEHNR and FQNEAQ (reference sequence).

The V gene is TRBV6-4, the J gene TRBJ2-3, with 9 bases matching TRBD2. Germline-derived CDR1 and CDR2 are MRHNA and SNTAGT. Losses at the gene ends were 4 bases for V and 1 base for J; bases not matched to a gene: 6. The CDR3 has 16 residues. The CDR3 DNA is TGTGCCAGCAGTGTGGTCGCTAGCGGGGGCACAGATACGCAGTATTTT. Protein product: CASSVVASGGTDTQYF.

This clonotype turned up a few times. This rearrangement joins TRBV28 to TRBJ1-5; 7 nucleotides agree with TRBD1. CDR1 MDHEN and CDR2 SYDVKM come from the germline V gene. With 4 bases clipped from V and 9 bases from J, the junction kept 9 bases outside the gene matches. The CDR3 spans 14 residues. The CDR3 spells CASSSTLQGRPQHF. CDR3 nucleotides: TGTGCCAGCAGTTCAACGTTACAGGGGCGGCCCCAGCATTTT.

This clonotype counts as medium-sized. The chain couples TRBV28 to TRBJ2-5, with 14 bases identical to TRBD2. V shed 6 bases, J shed 2 bases, and the junction held 5 bases outside the gene matches. This CDR3 has 16 residues. Looked up from germline, CDR1 is MDHEN and CDR2 is SYDVKM. CDR3 in amino acids: CASSPRTSGGQETQYF. The CDR3 DNA follows: TGTGCCAGCAGCCCCCGGACTAGCGGGGGGCAAGAGACCCAGTACTTC. Variable domain in full (rest from reference TRBV28 and TRBJ2-5): DVKVTQSSRYLVKRTGEKVFLECVQDMDHENMFWYRQDPGLGLRLIYFSYDVKMKEKGDIPEGYSVSREKKERFSLILESASTNQTSMYLCASSPRTSGGQETQYFGPGTRLLVL.

In this sample, this clonotype is medium-sized (0.01 to 0.1%). The V and J genes are TRBV7-2 and TRBJ2-7; D not resolved. With 1 base removed from V and 6 bases from J, the gap between germline ends came to 13 bases. The CDR3 sequence is 14 residues long. Germline V gene lookup returns CDR1 SGHTA and CDR2 FQGNSA. This chain's CDR3 is CASSLVETSGEQYF. In DNA, the CDR3 is TGTGCCAGCAGCTTAGTTGAGACATCGGGCGAGCAGTACTTC.

The chain uses TRBV4-2 and TRBJ2-1, with 7 bases aligning to TRBD2. CDR3 size: 15 residues. Germline-derived CDR1 and CDR2 are LGHNA and YNFKEQ. Unmatched junction bases numbered 6, after V lost 1 base and J lost 6 bases. Here the CDR3 reads CASSQVTSSSNEQFF. CDR3 coding DNA: TGTGCCAGCAGCCAAGTGACTAGCAGTAGCAATGAGCAGTTCTTC.

The CDR3 nucleotides are TGTGCCAGCAGTTTTACGAAAAGGGATGGCTACACCTTC. Translation gives CASSFTKRDGYTF. This chain uses TRBV27 with TRBJ1-2; D remains ambiguous. The germline CDR1 and CDR2 sequences are MNHEY and SMNVEV (reference sequence). CDR3 length: 13 residues. V was cut by 3 bases and J by 6 bases, with 11 bases left in between.

This clonotype is medium-sized. The chain couples TRBV6-2 or TRBV6-3 to TRBJ2-5, with 7 bases matching TRBD2. The CDR3 extends over 15 amino acids. V lost 6 bases to trimming and J lost 5 bases; unmatched junction nucleotides: 12. Germline lookup yields CDR1 MNHEY and CDR2 SVGEGT. The CDR3 sequence: CASSSSGTTRETQYF. The CDR3 nucleotides read TGTGCCAGCAGCTCCTCCGGGACTACGAGGGAGACCCAGTACTTC.

Only a few counts were recorded for this clonotype. The chain links TRBV20-1 to TRBJ2-5, with 8 bases fitting TRBD2. Germline CDR1 DFQATT, CDR2 SNEGSKA (reference sequence). This CDR3 spans 15 amino acids. V dropped 4 bases and J dropped 1; count of bases not matched to a gene: 8. CDR3 in amino acids: CSAKPERGPQETQYF. Written as DNA, the CDR3 is TGCAGTGCTAAACCGGAGCGGGGGCCCCAAGAGACCCAGTACTTC.

The genes are TRBV7-9 and TRBJ2-6; D is undetermined. Germline loops: CDR1 SEHNR, CDR2 FQNEAQ (reference sequence). This CDR3 is built from 14 residues. Trimming left V 5 bases short and J 7 bases short, with 12 bases between. The CDR3 nucleotides read TGTGCCAGCAGCATCGGACCGAACGCCAACGTCCTGACTTTC. This sequence encodes CASSIGPNANVLTF.

V is TRBV7-2 and J is TRBJ1-5; 9 bases match TRBD1. Germline lookup yields CDR1 SGHTA and CDR2 FQGNSA. The CDR3 runs 15 residues. V lost 2 bases and J lost 5; bases outside the gene matches: 4. For the CDR3, the DNA is TGTGCCAGCAGCTTATGGGGGACAGGGTATCAGCCCCAGCATTTT. This gives the protein CASSLWGTGYQPQHF. The variable domain in full, completed from reference TRBV7-2 and TRBJ1-5, reads GAGVSQSPSNKVTEKGKDVELRCDPISGHTALYWYRQSLGQGLEFLIYFQGNSAPDKSGLPSDRFSAERTGGSVSTLTIQRTQQEDSAVYLCASSLWGTGYQPQHFGDGTRLSIL.

There are a few counts of this clonotype. The chain is built from TRBV24-1 and TRBJ2-1, with D possibly TRBD2 on 6 matching bases. Germline-derived CDR1 and CDR2 are KGHDR and SFDVKD. This CDR3 region has 11 residues. The V end was cut by 7 bases, the J end by 12 bases, with 12 bases between. CDR3 protein: CATRDRDLQFF. The DNA of the CDR3 is TGTGCCACCAGGGACCGGGACTTGCAGTTCTTC.

This clonotype is categorized as medium-sized. The chain links TRBV5-4 to TRBJ2-1, with unresolved D. V lost 0 bases and J 6 bases, leaving 13 bases between the germline ends. The CDR3 sequence is 15 residues long. The germline V gene encodes CDR1 SGHNT and CDR2 YYREEE (reference sequence). DNA for the CDR3: TGTGCCAGCAGCTTGGGGGATAATGGACGCAATGAGCAGTTCTTC. It encodes CASSLGDNGRNEQFF.

In its sample, this clonotype is large. The chain recombines TRBV27 with TRBJ2-7, with 7 bases lining up with TRBD1. The CDR3 has 14 residues. Germline CDR1 is MNHEY and CDR2 is SMNVEV (reference sequence). Trimming removed 7 bases from V and 4 bases from J; junction bases left unmatched: 10. The CDR3 sequence: CASTRTGAGYEQYF. The CDR3 DNA sequence: TGTGCCAGCACCCGGACAGGCGCGGGTTACGAGCAGTACTTC.

The chain couples TRBV4-1 to TRBJ2-7; D not resolved. CDR3 length equals 15 residues. CDR1 is MGHRA and CDR2 is YSYEKL in the germline V gene. The germline V and J ends were trimmed by 3 bases and 1 base, with 13 bases remaining between them. CDR3 DNA sequence: TGCGCCAGCAGCCAGGCAGAGTACTCATCCTACGAGCAGTACTTC. Amino acid sequence: CASSQAEYSSYEQYF.

This clonotype was seen more than once but under ten times. This chain uses TRBV20-1 with TRBJ1-6, with 8 bases aligning to TRBD1. The CDR3 is 15 amino acids. CDR1 is DFQATT and CDR2 is SNEGSKA in the germline V gene (reference sequence). Unmatched junction bases numbered 7, after V lost 6 bases and J lost 3 bases. The CDR3 region is CSASRDRSYNSPLHF. DNA of the CDR3: TGCAGTGCATCCCGGGACAGGAGCTATAATTCACCCCTCCACTTT.

Sample share makes this clonotype large. The chain combines TRBV7-9 with TRBJ2-3; D gene ambiguous. V gave up 5 bases and J gave up 0 bases, with 6 bases separating them. The CDR3 is 13 residues long. Germline loops: CDR1 SEHNR, CDR2 FQNEAQ (reference sequence). CDR3 DNA: TGTGCCAGCAGCAAATACAGCACAGATACGCAGTATTTT. The encoded protein is CASSKYSTDTQYF.

The chain is built from TRBV6-2 or TRBV6-3 and TRBJ1-1; TRBD1 aligns across 7 bases. Per the germline V gene, CDR1 is MNHEY and CDR2 is SVGEGT. CDR3 size: 13 residues. V gave up 6 bases and J gave up 8 bases; unmatched junction bases: 9. In DNA, the CDR3 is TGTGCCAGCAGACGCGCCAGGGGGAGAGAAGCTTTCTTT. It yields the protein CASRRARGREAFF.

This sequence joins TRBV6-4 and TRBJ1-1, with TRBD1 as a possible D gene (6 bases). The CDR3 extends over 17 amino acids. Trimming left V 0 bases short and J 1 base short, with 15 bases between. Germline assignment: CDR1 MRHNA and CDR2 SNTAGT. CDR3 sequence: CASSDSARGGRNTEAFF. CDR3 DNA sequence: TGTGCCAGCAGTGACTCGGCCAGGGGAGGTCGGAACACTGAAGCTTTCTTT.

V gene TRBV6-1 combines with J gene TRBJ2-1; D might be TRBD2 (5 bases). The germline V gene has CDR1 MNHNS and CDR2 SASEGT. V was trimmed by 4 bases and J by 3 bases, leaving 16 bases between them. The CDR3 covers 16 residues. CDR3 residues: CASSGIGILHYNEQFF. In DNA, the CDR3 is TGTGCCAGCAGTGGCATCGGGATCCTACACTACAATGAGCAGTTCTTC.

Comment on this clonotype: A much larger clone is a single base away; this may be a read error. V gene TRBV7-9 combines with J gene TRBJ1-2; the D is unclear. Trimming removed 2 bases from V and 2 bases from J, with 6 bases in between. The CDR3 is 13 residues long. Germline V gene sequence: CDR1 SEHNR, CDR2 FQNEAQ (reference sequence). The CDR3 sequence is CASSLRANYGYTF. The CDR3 bases are TGTGCCAGCAGCTTAAGGGCCAACTATGGCTACACCTTC.

The chain combines TRBV6-4 with TRBJ1-2; D is unclear. The CDR3 runs to 16 residues. Germline lookup yields CDR1 MRHNA and CDR2 SNTAGT. Trimming took 2 bases from V and 3 from J, leaving 16 bases between them. The CDR3 sequence is CASSDHSSIRYYGYTF. In DNA form, the CDR3 reads TGTGCCAGCAGTGACCACTCTTCCATCAGATACTATGGCTACACCTTC.

This clonotype is labeled as medium-sized (0.01 to 0.1%). The J gene is TRBJ2-2, the V gene TRBV24-1, with 9 bases aligning to TRBD2. CDR1 is KGHDR, CDR2 SFDVKD, per germline. There are 14 residues in the CDR3. V gave up 8 bases and J gave up 3 bases; unmatched junction bases: 3. CDR3 in amino acids: CATTSGAYTGELFF. CDR3 coding DNA: TGTGCCACCACTAGCGGGGCCTACACCGGGGAGCTGTTTTTT.

By frequency in the sample, this clonotype is medium-sized. This chain joins TRBV7-9 and TRBJ1-1; D not resolved. The CDR3 is 14 residues long. The germline V gene encodes CDR1 SEHNR and CDR2 FQNEAQ (reference sequence). V was pared by 1 base and J by 0 bases, with 6 bases between. For the CDR3, the DNA is TGTGCCAGCAGCTTAGGAAACATGAACACTGAAGCTTTCTTT. Translation gives CASSLGNMNTEAFF.

The chain couples TRBV6-1 to TRBJ2-6; no reliable D call. The germline V gene has CDR1 MNHNS and CDR2 SASEGT. The V end lost 5 bases, the J end lost 0 bases, and 8 bases lay between the germline ends. This CDR3 contains 15 residues. CDR3 sequence reads: CASSQQSSGANVLTF. CDR3 DNA: TGTGCCAGCAGTCAACAGAGCTCTGGGGCCAACGTCCTGACTTTC.

Only a few counts were recorded for this clonotype. V usage is TRBV5-5 and J usage is TRBJ2-5; D gene ambiguous. CDR3 length equals 14 residues. V gave up 4 bases and J gave up 6 bases, with 16 bases separating them. The germline gives CDR1 SGHKS, CDR2 YYEKEE (reference sequence). Written as DNA, the CDR3 is TGTGCCAGCAGCGCCCATACCACCGGGCAGACCCAGTACTTC. Translating it yields CASSAHTTGQTQYF.

This clonotype was observed a few times. The genes are TRBV20-1 and TRBJ2-3, with D unresolved. The CDR3 is 13 amino acids. V was pared by 1 base and J by 2 bases, with 7 bases between. Germline V gene data show CDR1 as DFQATT and CDR2 as SNEGSKA (reference sequence). CDR3 sequence reads: CSARVGSTDTQYF. The CDR3 DNA reads TGCAGTGCTAGAGTCGGATCCACAGATACGCAGTATTTT.

This clonotype rates as medium-sized. The chain uses TRBV6-1 and TRBJ2-7, with 8 bases matching TRBD1. Germline lookup yields CDR1 MNHNS and CDR2 SASEGT. Germline trimming cut 6 bases from V and 1 base from J; bases unmatched to any gene: 8. The CDR3 contains 15 residues. CDR3 in amino acids: CASSPGQGLSYEQYF. CDR3 bases: TGTGCCAGCAGCCCTGGACAGGGCCTTTCCTACGAGCAGTACTTC.